These 29 T cell receptor beta chains came from one sample sequenced in a study of human T cells and chemical hapten exposure. Time point noted: patch test 1, 2 weeks after DPC sensitization. The treatment was: therapeutic diphenylcyclopropenone sensitization with weekly scalp DPC. TCRdb redid the calling of the RACE reads with MiXCR, one entry per CDR3 protein. The table includes 95,000 to 130,000 distinct CDR3 sequences, around 10% detected once. The material was whole blood, obtained in connection with sensitization to the hapten diphenylcyclopropenone (DPC). The source of these receptors is a woman in her forties or fifties with alopecia areata. Some clones in this sample may be carry-over from other donors' samples.

V is TRBV7-2 and J is TRBJ2-5; 8 nucleotides agree with TRBD1. Trimming at V came to 5 bases and at J to 7 bases, leaving 9 bases not matched to a gene. The CDR3 sequence is 14 residues long. CDR1 is SGHTA and CDR2 is FQGNSA in the germline V gene. The CDR3 region has the DNA TGTGCCAGCAGCCGGGATTCGACAGGGGTGACCCAGTACTTC. Its protein is CASSRDSTGVTQYF.

This clonotype has more than one count but fewer than ten. The chain carries TRBV6-5 and TRBJ2-2, with a possible D match to TRBD1 (6 bases). This CDR3 spans 19 amino acids. Trimming cost V 2 bases and J 6 bases, with 25 bases left between them. Per the germline V gene, CDR1 is MNHEY and CDR2 is SVGAGI. Here the CDR3 reads CASSYGPGAWTDSPGELFF. CDR3 in DNA: TGTGCCAGCAGTTACGGCCCCGGGGCCTGGACAGATAGTCCCGGGGAGCTGTTTTTT.

This clonotype was recorded at least ten times. The V gene is TRBV28, the J gene TRBJ1-6; weak D call: TRBD1 (5 bases). This CDR3 has 14 amino acids. Per germline, CDR1 MDHEN and CDR2 SYDVKM. V lost 10 bases to trimming and J lost 7 bases, with 17 bases between them. CDR3 coding DNA: TGTGCCACCTCGGAGGCAGGGTCGAATTCACCCCTCCACTTT. Translated, it gives CATSEAGSNSPLHF.

The V gene is TRBV6-2 or TRBV6-3, the J gene TRBJ2-1, with TRBD2 identical over 9 bases. Germline CDR1 MNHEY, CDR2 SVGEGT. The CDR3 consists of 15 residues. V gave up 8 bases and J gave up 6 bases; unmatched junction bases: 11. The CDR3 sequence is CASAREPSGANEQFF. CDR3 bases: TGTGCCAGCGCTCGGGAGCCTAGCGGGGCCAATGAGCAGTTCTTC.

V and J are TRBV20-1 and TRBJ2-7; perhaps D is TRBD1 or TRBD2 (5 bases each). CDR3 length: 17 residues. The germline V gene has CDR1 DFQATT and CDR2 SNEGSKA (reference sequence). V lost 0 bases and J 3 bases, leaving 21 bases between the germline ends. CDR3 loop: CSARDPLRGGNNYEQYF. The DNA of the CDR3 is TGCAGTGCTAGAGATCCCCTGAGGGGCGGCAACAACTACGAGCAGTACTTC.

The J gene is TRBJ2-7, the V gene TRBV7-9, with no clear D. Deletions cut 5 bases from V and 3 bases from J, with 11 bases between. The CDR3 has 13 residues. Germline V lookup: CDR1 SEHNR, CDR2 FQNEAQ (reference sequence). CDR3 nucleotides: TGTGCCAGCAGCCTGGACCTGTTCTACGAGCAGTACTTC. Its protein is CASSLDLFYEQYF.

There are many counts of this clonotype. The chain employs TRBV2 and TRBJ2-1; 8 bases match TRBD2. CDR1 and CDR2 (germline): SNHLY, FYNNEI. The J segment lost 6 bases and the V segment lost 8 bases, leaving 12 bases of the junction unmatched. This CDR3 has 15 amino acids. The CDR3 is CASSREAGGANEQFF. Written as DNA, the CDR3 is TGTGCCAGCTCCCGAGAGGCGGGAGGAGCCAATGAGCAGTTCTTC.

This clonotype has a handful of counts. J is TRBJ2-5 and V is TRBV5-1; D perhaps matches TRBD2 (5 bases). Germline values: CDR1 SGHRS, CDR2 YFSETQ. V dropped 6 bases and J dropped 1 base, with 16 bases sitting between them. This CDR3 comprises 15 residues. The CDR3 reads CASNLATGPQETQYF. In DNA form, the CDR3 reads TGCGCCAGCAACCTAGCCACCGGTCCCCAAGAGACCCAGTACTTC.

This clonotype has at least ten counts. The chain is built from TRBV11-3 and TRBJ2-7; 13 positions agree with TRBD2. The length of the CDR3 is 14 residues. CDR1 SGHNT and CDR2 YENEEA come from the germline V gene. J was trimmed by 6 bases and V by 5 bases; bases with no gene match: 4. The CDR3 bases are TGTGCCAGCAGCCGTGGGACTAGCGGGGCCGAGCAGTACTTC. Its translation is CASSRGTSGAEQYF.

The chain couples TRBV14 to TRBJ2-5; D might be TRBD1 (5 bases). Deletions cut 4 bases from V and 1 base from J, with 10 bases between. Germline lookup yields CDR1 SGHDN and CDR2 FVKESK. This CDR3 spans 14 amino acids. The CDR3 loop reads CASSRTLTQETQYF. DNA of the CDR3: TGTGCCAGCAGCCGGACATTGACCCAAGAGACCCAGTACTTC.

The CDR3 here is CASSLTRDRQYF. CDR3 DNA sequence: TGTGCCAGCAGTTTAACCCGGGACAGGCAGTACTTC. The chain employs TRBV28 and TRBJ2-4; 8 bases agree with TRBD1. Trimming removed 2 bases from V and 13 bases from J; junction bases left unmatched: 4. Germline V CDR1 and CDR2: MDHEN, SYDVKM. CDR3 length equals 12 residues. The full variable domain, completed using reference TRBV28 and TRBJ2-4, is DVKVTQSSRYLVKRTGEKVFLECVQDMDHENMFWYRQDPGLGLRLIYFSYDVKMKEKGDIPEGYSVSREKKERFSLILESASTNQTSMYLCASSLTRDRQYFGAGTRLSVL.

This clonotype was recorded many times. V gene TRBV7-6 combines with J gene TRBJ1-4; TRBD1 matches at 10 bases. V gave up 5 bases and J gave up 0 bases; unmatched junction bases: 9. CDR1 and CDR2 (germline): SGHVS, FNYEAQ. This CDR3 is built from 18 residues. CDR3 sequence (DNA): TGTGCCAGCAGCCAACATCCGGGACAGGGGACAACTAATGAAAAACTGTTTTTT. Its protein product is CASSQHPGQGTTNEKLFF.

There are a few counts of this clonotype. This sequence joins TRBV4-2 and TRBJ1-1, with 7 bases identical to TRBD1. Trimming took 2 bases from V and 7 from J; bases not matched to a gene: 4. The CDR3 runs 13 residues. Germline V gene data show CDR1 as LGHNA and CDR2 as YNFKEQ. The CDR3 reads CASSQYRDSEAFF. In nucleotides, the CDR3 is TGTGCCAGCAGCCAATACCGGGACAGTGAAGCTTTCTTT.

The sample holds many counts of this clonotype. V usage is TRBV28 and J usage is TRBJ1-2; D not certain. CDR1 and CDR2 from the germline V gene are MDHEN and SYDVKM. The V and J ends lost 5 bases and 4 bases respectively, with 5 bases between them. This CDR3 contains 11 residues. CDR3 bases: TGTGCCAGCAGTACCGGCTATGGCTACACCTTC. This encodes CASSTGYGYTF.

The genes are TRBV15 and TRBJ1-1; D is ambiguous. This CDR3 has 14 residues. V dropped 8 bases and J dropped 8 bases, with 21 bases sitting between them. Germline V gene data show CDR1 as LNHNV and CDR2 as YYDKDF (reference sequence). CDR3 bases: TGTGCCACCCGTTTCCGGGAGCCGACTGCCGAAGCTTTCTTT. It encodes CATRFREPTAEAFF.

The chain is built from TRBV4-1 and TRBJ1-3; 9 nucleotides match TRBD1. There are 17 residues in the CDR3. Germline trimming cut 4 bases from V and 3 bases from J; bases unmatched to any gene: 10. Looked up from germline, CDR1 is MGHRA and CDR2 is YSYEKL. CDR3 DNA sequence: TGCGCCAGCAGCCCCGGCCCTACAGGGGGCTTTGGAAACACCATATATTTT. Protein: CASSPGPTGGFGNTIYF.

This clonotype was seen repeatedly, ten times or more. J is TRBJ2-3 and V is TRBV6-5; TRBD1 or TRBD2 may be the D gene (5 bases each). With 5 bases removed from V and 0 bases from J, the gap between germline ends came to 12 bases. This CDR3 is built from 15 residues. Germline CDR1 MNHEY, CDR2 SVGAGI. CDR3 sequence reads: CASSPRDPSTDTQYF. The CDR3 region has the DNA TGTGCCAGCAGTCCCCGGGACCCGAGCACAGATACGCAGTATTTT.

This clonotype has at least ten counts. The chain carries TRBV6-5 and TRBJ2-7; unclear D gene. The CDR3 covers 13 residues. The V end lost 4 bases, the J end lost 1 base, and 8 bases lay between the germline ends. Germline V CDR1 and CDR2: MNHEY, SVGAGI. The CDR3 here is CASSSDASYEQYF. The CDR3 nucleotides read TGTGCCAGCAGTTCGGACGCGTCCTACGAGCAGTACTTC.

This clonotype was seen many times. The gene calls are TRBV6-5 and TRBJ2-1; the D gene is possibly TRBD2 (6 bases). Germline V gene sequence: CDR1 MNHEY, CDR2 SVGAGI. The CDR3 loop spans 15 amino acids. Trimming removed 5 bases from V and 3 bases from J, with 14 bases in between. The chain's CDR3 is CASSPPGVLYNEQFF. The CDR3 DNA is TGTGCCAGCAGTCCGCCGGGAGTCCTCTACAATGAGCAGTTCTTC.

This clonotype has just a few counts. V usage is TRBV6-5 and J usage is TRBJ2-2, with D tentatively TRBD1 (6 bases). This CDR3 has 17 residues. V gave up 5 bases and J gave up 6 bases, with 22 bases separating them. Germline loops: CDR1 MNHEY, CDR2 SVGAGI. CDR3 DNA: TGTGCCAGCAGTCAGAAACTTACAGGGCCGGTTCCCGGGGAGCTGTTTTTT. This codes for CASSQKLTGPVPGELFF.

There are a few counts of this clonotype. This chain's CDR3 is CASSLFQLNEKLFF. CDR3 nucleotides: TGTGCCAGCAGCTTATTCCAACTTAATGAAAAACTGTTTTTT. The rearrangement joins TRBV7-2 to TRBJ1-4; D not certain. The CDR3 runs to 14 residues. Trimming took off 2 bases at V and 4 bases at J, with 8 bases between the two ends. Germline V gene sequence: CDR1 SGHTA, CDR2 FQGNSA.

This clonotype was found many times. The chain couples TRBV7-8 to TRBJ2-1; D is uncertain. The CDR3 loop spans 12 amino acids. Per the germline V gene, CDR1 is SGHVS and CDR2 is FQNEAQ. The V end lost 6 bases, the J end lost 4 bases, and 7 bases lay between the germline ends. The CDR3 protein is CASSHAYNEQFF. CDR3 nucleotides: TGTGCCAGCAGTCATGCATACAATGAGCAGTTCTTC.

This clonotype was counted ten times or more. The chain uses TRBV3-1 and TRBJ2-1, with D perhaps matching TRBD2 (6 bases). Germline CDR1 and CDR2: LGHDT and YNNKEL (reference sequence). The CDR3 is made up of 15 amino acids. V shed 6 bases and J shed 0 bases, with 12 bases lying between them. The DNA of the CDR3 is TGTGCCAGCAGGGGGACTTCTCCCTCCTACAATGAGCAGTTCTTC. Translated: CASRGTSPSYNEQFF.

V and J are TRBV4-1 and TRBJ1-1, with 7 positions matching TRBD1. The CDR3 runs to 14 residues. J lost 5 bases, V lost 3 bases, and 6 bases had no gene match. Per the germline V gene, CDR1 is MGHRA and CDR2 is YSYEKL. CDR3 loop: CASSHPTGTTEAFF. In DNA, the CDR3 is TGCGCCAGCAGCCACCCGACAGGGACGACTGAAGCTTTCTTT.

There are many counts of this clonotype. This chain links TRBV19 with TRBJ2-3, with D possibly TRBD1 on 6 matching bases. V lost 6 bases, J lost 0 bases, and 7 bases lay in between. Looked up from germline, CDR1 is LNHDA and CDR2 is SQIVND (reference sequence). The CDR3 extends over 13 amino acids. The CDR3: CASSDRSTDTQYF. As DNA, the CDR3 is TGTGCCAGTAGCGACAGGAGCACAGATACGCAGTATTTT.

The chain has TRBV28 and TRBJ2-7; possibly TRBD2 for D (5 bases). The germline V gene has CDR1 MDHEN and CDR2 SYDVKM. The CDR3 length is 13 residues. Trimming removed 1 base from V and 6 bases from J, with 10 bases in between. The CDR3 nucleotides are TGTGCCAGCAGTTTATTTCTAGCACCCGAGCAGTACTTC. Translation: CASSLFLAPEQYF.

This clonotype was observed a handful of times. This chain uses TRBV20-1 with TRBJ2-6; no reliable D call. Germline CDR1 DFQATT, CDR2 SNEGSKA (reference sequence). The CDR3 covers 13 residues. V was cut by 0 bases and J by 8 bases, with 8 bases left in between. CDR3 protein: CSARDLGTNVLTF. The CDR3 region has the DNA TGCAGTGCTAGAGATTTAGGGACCAACGTCCTGACTTTC.

This clonotype was observed a handful of times. The chain uses TRBV24-1 and TRBJ2-1; tentative D call: TRBD1 (5 bases). Between the trimmed V and J ends, which lost 12 bases and 7 bases, there was a span of 18 bases. The CDR3 extends over 13 amino acids. Germline-derived CDR1 and CDR2 are KGHDR and SFDVKD. The CDR3 nucleotides are TGTGCCGTTGACGGCAGGGCTAGGAATGAGCAGTTCTTC. Amino acids: CAVDGRARNEQFF.

This clonotype was observed many times. The gene calls are TRBV6-2 or TRBV6-3 and TRBJ2-7; TRBD1 agrees at 8 bases. The CDR3 runs 15 residues. The germline V gene encodes CDR1 MNHEY and CDR2 SVGEGT. The V segment lost 2 bases and the J segment 4 bases; nucleotides outside the gene matches: 7. CDR3 amino acids: CASSYETGVFYEQYF. The CDR3 region has the DNA TGTGCCAGCAGTTACGAGACAGGGGTCTTTTACGAGCAGTACTTC.